What follows describes a single T cell receptor beta chain. V lost 7 bases and J lost 8; bases outside the gene matches: 7. Germline values: CDR1 ENHRY, CDR2 SYGVKD. This CDR3 region has 14 residues. The data were taken from a study of cytotoxic CD8 clonotypes in ibrutinib-treated CLL. Libraries were prepared by immunoSEQ multiplex PCR; TCRdb keeps only in-frame clonotypes and omits some of them. This sample yields approximately 84,000 clones, of which 70% to 80% are seen a single time; approximately 5% belongs to the top ten. This receptor was identified in a human donor with chronic lymphocytic leukemia. Specimen: PBMCs, collected after 12 months of ibrutinib treatment. V is TRBV10-3 and J is TRBJ2-1; 11 bases fit TRBD1. The CDR3 bases are TGTGCCATCATGGACAGGGGGCGATCTGATGAGCAGTTCTTC. Translating it yields CAIMDRGRSDEQFF.